This record covers a single T cell receptor (beta chain). Antigen: not known. The sample holds other DNA sequences that translate to the same CDR3. This record comes from a study of CD8+ T cells in alopecia areata. It was from alopecia areata patients that lesional scalp punch biopsies and peripheral blood were collected. Once RNA had been extracted, it was reverse transcribed into cDNA to act as the sequencing template. Clones were sequenced by immunoSEQ multiplex PCR, and TCRdb holds only the in-frame ones, with some missing. The repertoire holds about 130,000 clones, with about 49% as singletons. Study-level points and caveats: Sharing of TCR sequences between patients (possibly for HLA-related reasons) was less clear than in mice. Affected lesional scalp, above all in alopecia totalis/universalis, was more clonal than normal scalp.

The V gene lost 0 bases and the J gene lost 3 bases, with 7 bases spanning the gap. This CDR3 comprises 14 residues. Germline V lookup: CDR1 SGDLS, CDR2 YYNGEE. The V and J genes are TRBV9 and TRBJ1-3, with D maybe TRBD1 (5 bases). This clonotype originated in a human donor with alopecia areata. This specimen was CD8+ T cells sorted from blood, taken at week 0. In DNA, the CDR3 is TGTGCCAGCAGCGTAGAAGACAGTGGAAACACCATATATTTT. As protein: CASSVEDSGNTIYF.